These 18 T cell receptor beta chains originate from one sample sequenced in a study of response to subunit inactivated influenza vaccine. TCRdb passed the RT-PCR reads through MiXCR, listing each CDR3 protein once. The sample yields roughly 500,000 distinct CDR3 sequences, over 25% seen once. The sequenced sample was CD4+ T cells sorted from PBMCs, obtained around 5 days after vaccination. All receptors come from a man aged 45-60 years who received an inactivated influenza vaccine.

The genes are TRBV7-8 and TRBJ1-5, with a possible D match to TRBD1 (6 bases). This CDR3 is built from 16 residues. Germline V gene lookup returns CDR1 SGHVS and CDR2 FQNEAQ. Trimming left V 5 bases short and J 0 bases short, with 14 bases between. The CDR3 is CASSTRQENSNQPQHF. The CDR3 DNA reads as TGTGCCAGCAGCACCCGACAGGAGAATAGCAATCAGCCCCAGCATTTT.

Here the CDR3 DNA reads TGTGCCAGCATTAGAGGCGATGAAGAGACCCAGTACTTC. Translating it yields CASIRGDEETQYF. The chain couples TRBV27 to TRBJ2-5; D gene unclear. CDR3 length: 13 residues. The V gene lost 7 bases and the J gene lost 3 bases, with 12 bases spanning the gap. Germline lookup yields CDR1 MNHEY and CDR2 SMNVEV (reference sequence).

There are many counts of this clonotype. This chain uses TRBV6-5 with TRBJ2-7; 8 bases are shared with TRBD1. Germline V CDR1 and CDR2: MNHEY, SVGAGI. V shed 2 bases, J shed 0 bases, and the junction held 0 bases outside the gene matches. CDR3 length equals 14 residues. The CDR3 DNA reads TGTGCCAGCAGTTACGGACAGGGCTCCTACGAGCAGTACTTC. It is translated as CASSYGQGSYEQYF.

This clonotype has more than one count but fewer than ten. This chain joins TRBV6-1 and TRBJ1-1; D ambiguous. The CDR3 runs 12 residues. Per the germline V gene, CDR1 is MNHNS and CDR2 is SASEGT. V shed 5 bases and J shed 7 bases, with 11 bases lying between them. CDR3 in amino acids: CASSTAGYEAFF. For the CDR3, the DNA is TGTGCCAGCAGTACGGCTGGTTATGAAGCTTTCTTT.

The chain carries TRBV12-3 or TRBV12-4 and TRBJ2-3; 10 nucleotides match TRBD2. After removal of 7 bases from V and 2 bases from J, the junction contained 9 bases not matched to a gene. The CDR3 extends over 16 amino acids. The CDR3 loop reads CASTSRTSGFTDTQYF. The CDR3 DNA sequence: TGTGCCAGCACCTCTCGGACTAGCGGATTCACAGATACGCAGTATTTT.

V usage is TRBV3-1 and J usage is TRBJ1-2, with D unresolved. V was clipped by 4 bases and J by 3 bases, with 15 bases between them. CDR1 is LGHDT and CDR2 is YNNKEL in the germline V gene (reference sequence). This CDR3 is 15 amino acids long. The CDR3 spells CASSPHDQRHYGYTF. Here the CDR3 DNA reads TGTGCCAGCAGCCCTCATGACCAGAGGCACTATGGCTACACCTTC.

The chain recombines TRBV30 with TRBJ2-1; either TRBD1 or TRBD2 may fit D (5 bases each). V lost 4 bases, J lost 8 bases, and 21 bases lay in between. This CDR3 region has 15 residues. CDR1 is GTSNPN, CDR2 SVGIG, per germline (reference sequence). The CDR3 protein is CAWTAGTPRGDEQFF. Here the CDR3 DNA reads TGTGCCTGGACCGCCGGGACCCCGAGAGGGGATGAGCAGTTCTTC.

This clonotype was seen a few times. This chain connects TRBV12-3 or TRBV12-4 to TRBJ1-2, with D perhaps matching TRBD1 (6 bases). The CDR3 runs to 16 residues. Deletions cut 5 bases from V and 1 base from J, with 17 bases between. This CDR3 reads CASSRRQDVVNYGYTF. CDR3 DNA: TGTGCCAGCAGTCGCCGACAGGACGTGGTTAACTATGGCTACACCTTC.

V and J are TRBV5-5 and TRBJ2-5, with D possibly matching TRBD1 (6 bases). The length of the CDR3 is 15 residues. V was shortened by 0 bases and J by 9 bases, with 18 bases between the two germline ends. Per the germline V gene, CDR1 is SGHKS and CDR2 is YYEKEE (reference sequence). The CDR3 reads CASSLGSGLPGAQYF. In nucleotides, the CDR3 is TGTGCCAGCAGCTTGGGATCAGGACTCCCAGGGGCCCAGTACTTC. Combining the CDR3 with reference TRBV5-5 and TRBJ2-5 gives the whole variable domain DAGVTQSPTHLIKTRGQQVTLRCSPISGHKSVSWYQQVLGQGPQFIFQYYEKEERGRGNFPDRFSARQFPNYSSELNVNALLLGDSALYLCASSLGSGLPGAQYFGPGTRLLVL.

This clonotype showed up just a few times. This chain joins TRBV5-1 and TRBJ2-5; D ambiguous. The germline gives CDR1 SGHRS, CDR2 YFSETQ. V lost 2 bases to trimming and J lost 10 bases, with 18 bases between them. This CDR3 has 14 amino acids. Here the CDR3 DNA reads TGCGCCAGCAGCTTCGAACAAGCCACGAAGGACCAGTACTTC. This sequence encodes CASSFEQATKDQYF.

The chain couples TRBV20-1 to TRBJ2-1; 11 bases map to TRBD2. The junction had 9 bases not matched to a gene; V was cut back by 6 bases and J by 5 bases. The germline gives CDR1 DFQATT, CDR2 SNEGSKA (reference sequence). The CDR3 is 15 amino acids. The CDR3 nucleotides read TGCAGTGCGCAGATGGGACTAGCGGATAACAATGAGCAGTTCTTC. Its protein product is CSAQMGLADNNEQFF.

V usage is TRBV2 and J usage is TRBJ2-3; TRBD2 aligns across 12 bases. There are 15 residues in the CDR3. Trimming cost V 3 bases and J 8 bases; bases outside gene matches: 6. Germline CDR1 SNHLY, CDR2 FYNNEI. CDR3 protein: CASSDRLAGAFTQYF. The CDR3 DNA reads TGTGCCAGCAGTGATAGACTAGCGGGAGCATTTACGCAGTATTTT.

The chain uses TRBV12-3 or TRBV12-4 and TRBJ1-5; D gene unclear. Trimming removed 3 bases at V and 4 bases at J, with 7 bases between. This CDR3 comprises 13 residues. CDR3 nucleotides: TGTGCCAGCAGTTTTTCCCTGAATCAGCCCCAGCATTTT. Translation gives CASSFSLNQPQHF.

This clonotype turned up a few times. The V and J genes are TRBV9 and TRBJ2-1, with 7 bases lining up with TRBD2. This CDR3 comprises 17 residues. V dropped 4 bases and J dropped 4; count of bases not matched to a gene: 14. Germline CDR1 reads SGDLS; CDR2 reads YYNGEE. The CDR3 spells CASSLTWAERGYNEQFF. The CDR3 DNA reads TGTGCCAGCAGCCTGACGTGGGCGGAGCGGGGATACAATGAGCAGTTCTTC.

The chain links TRBV7-2 to TRBJ1-2; weak D call: TRBD1 (6 bases). CDR3 length: 14 amino acids. Trimming pared 6 bases from V and 7 bases from J, leaving 18 bases between. Germline assignment: CDR1 SGHTA and CDR2 FQGNSA. In DNA form, the CDR3 reads TGTGCCAGCAGTCAGGGGTCCCGAGTAGGTGGCTACACCTTC. Translated, it gives CASSQGSRVGGYTF. Complete variable domain (other parts from reference TRBV7-2 and TRBJ1-2): GAGVSQSPSNKVTEKGKDVELRCDPISGHTALYWYRQSLGQGLEFLIYFQGNSAPDKSGLPSDRFSAERTGGSVSTLTIQRTQQEDSAVYLCASSQGSRVGGYTFGSGTRLTVV.

V and J are TRBV6-2 or TRBV6-3 and TRBJ2-5; 10 nucleotides line up with TRBD2. The CDR3 extends over 18 amino acids. The germline V gene has CDR1 MNHEY and CDR2 SVGEGT. V lost 1 base, J lost 2 bases, and 10 bases stayed unmatched. In DNA form, the CDR3 reads TGTGCCAGCAGTTACTTACATCTAGCGGGAGCCAAGCAAGAGACCCAGTACTTC. It translates to CASSYLHLAGAKQETQYF.

The chain links TRBV2 to TRBJ2-5; the match to TRBD1 covers 7 bases. Trimming removed 6 bases from V and 1 base from J; junction bases left unmatched: 8. The CDR3 is made up of 15 amino acids. The germline gives CDR1 SNHLY, CDR2 FYNNEI. The CDR3, as DNA: TGTGCCAGCAGACGGGACAGAGACTTCCAAGAGACCCAGTACTTC. Its protein product is CASRRDRDFQETQYF. The full variable domain, rest sourced from reference TRBV2 and TRBJ2-5, is EPEVTQTPSHQVTQMGQEVILRCVPISNHLYFYWYRQILGQKVEFLVSFYNNEISEKSEIFDDQFSVERPDGSNFTLKIRSTKLEDSAMYFCASRRDRDFQETQYFGPGTRLLVL.

This clonotype was detected a few times. The chain employs TRBV7-2 and TRBJ1-5; D remains unclear. Trimming removed 5 bases from V and 4 bases from J, with 18 bases in between. CDR3 length: 16 amino acids. In germline, CDR1 is SGHTA, CDR2 FQGNSA. This CDR3 reads CASSVSRLRSNQPQHF. In nucleotides, the CDR3 is TGTGCCAGCAGCGTCAGTAGGCTCCGCTCGAATCAGCCCCAGCATTTT.